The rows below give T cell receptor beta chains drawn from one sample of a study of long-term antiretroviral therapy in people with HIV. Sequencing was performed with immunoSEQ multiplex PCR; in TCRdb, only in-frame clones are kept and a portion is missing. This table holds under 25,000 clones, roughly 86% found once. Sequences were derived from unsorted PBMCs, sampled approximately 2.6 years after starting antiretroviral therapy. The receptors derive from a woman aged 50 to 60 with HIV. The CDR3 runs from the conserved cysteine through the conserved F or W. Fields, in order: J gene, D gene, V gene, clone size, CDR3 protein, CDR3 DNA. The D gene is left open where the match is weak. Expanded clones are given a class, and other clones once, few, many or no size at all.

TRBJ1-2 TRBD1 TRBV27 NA CASSLSGGAYGYTF TGTGCCAGCAGTTTATCAGGGGGCGCCTATGGCTACACCTTC
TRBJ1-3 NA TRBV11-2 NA CASSPMGSGNTIYF TGTGCCAGCAGCCCAATGGGCTCTGGAAACACCATATATTTT
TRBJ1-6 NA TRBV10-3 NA CAISEWSGSYNSPLHF TGTGCCATCAGTGAGTGGAGTGGCTCCTATAATTCACCCCTCCACTTT
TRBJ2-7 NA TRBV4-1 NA CASSQDHNYEQYF TGCGCCAGCAGCCAAGATCACAACTACGAGCAGTACTTC
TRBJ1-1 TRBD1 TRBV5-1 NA CASSQIRGLGNTEAFF TGCGCCAGCAGCCAAATCAGGGGGCTGGGGAACACTGAAGCTTTCTTT
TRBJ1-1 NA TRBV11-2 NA CASSFTAVGTEAFF TGTGCCAGCAGCTTTACGGCCGTTGGAACTGAAGCTTTCTTT
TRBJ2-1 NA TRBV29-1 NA CSVESGGEQFF TGCAGCGTTGAAAGTGGAGGTGAGCAGTTCTTC
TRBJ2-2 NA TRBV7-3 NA CASSSQGNGELFF TGTGCCAGCAGCTCCCAGGGAAACGGGGAGCTGTTTTTT
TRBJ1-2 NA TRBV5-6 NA CASSPGFNYGYTF TGTGCCAGCAGCCCAGGGTTTAACTATGGCTACACCTTC
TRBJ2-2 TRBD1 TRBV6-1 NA CASSAGTGNTGELFF TGTGCCAGCAGTGCCGGGACAGGGAACACCGGGGAGCTGTTTTTT
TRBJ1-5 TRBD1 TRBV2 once CASSGALGGYQPQHF TGTGCCAGCAGTGGTGCGTTAGGGGGCTATCAGCCCCAGCATTTT
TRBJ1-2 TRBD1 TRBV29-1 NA CSVNDPSGTGGTGNYGYTF TGCAGCGTTAACGATCCTTCCGGGACAGGGGGTACTGGTAACTATGGCTACACCTTC
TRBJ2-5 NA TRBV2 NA CASTWGRQETQYF TGTGCCAGCACGTGGGGGAGGCAAGAGACCCAGTACTTC
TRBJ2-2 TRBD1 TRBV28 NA CASSFSGQGNTGELFF TGTGCCAGCAGTTTTTCGGGACAGGGAAACACCGGGGAGCTGTTTTTT
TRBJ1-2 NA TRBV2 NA CASRVQGKSGYTF TGTGCCAGCAGGGTACAGGGAAAGTCCGGCTACACCTTC
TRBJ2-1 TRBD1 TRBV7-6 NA CASSPTGGFYNEQFF TGTGCCAGCAGCCCGACAGGGGGTTTCTACAATGAGCAGTTCTTC
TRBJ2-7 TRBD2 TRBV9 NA CASSPGGRAYEQYF TGTGCCAGCAGCCCCGGGGGGAGAGCCTACGAGCAGTACTTC
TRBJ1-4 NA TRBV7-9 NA CASSPPASEKLFF TGTGCCAGCAGCCCCCCGGCGAGTGAAAAACTGTTTTTT
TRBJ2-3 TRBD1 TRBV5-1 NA CASSLSNTGVADTQYF TGCGCCAGCAGCTTAAGTAATACAGGGGTAGCAGATACGCAGTATTTT
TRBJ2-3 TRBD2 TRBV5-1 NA CASSPGTSGSITDTQYF TGCGCCAGCAGCCCCGGGACTAGCGGGAGTATCACAGATACGCAGTATTTT
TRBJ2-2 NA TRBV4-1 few CASSHSGAGELFF TGCGCCAGCAGCCATTCAGGGGCCGGGGAGCTGTTTTTT
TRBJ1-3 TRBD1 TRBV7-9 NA CASSQGGDSGNTIYF TGTGCCAGCAGCCAGGGGGGCGACTCTGGAAACACCATATATTTT
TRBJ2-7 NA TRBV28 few CASSLWSSEQYF TGTGCCAGCAGTTTATGGTCCTCCGAGCAGTACTTC
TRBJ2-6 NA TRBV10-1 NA CASSAEQDAQSRANVLTF TGCGCCAGCAGTGCGGAGCAAGACGCACAAAGTCGGGCCAACGTCCTGACTTTC
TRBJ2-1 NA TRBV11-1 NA CASNKDFVASYNEQFF TGTGCCAGCAATAAGGACTTCGTTGCCTCCTACAATGAGCAGTTCTTC
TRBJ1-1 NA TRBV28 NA CASRALLIDTEAFF TGTGCCAGCCGAGCTTTACTGATTGACACTGAAGCTTTCTTT
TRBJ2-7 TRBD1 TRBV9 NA CASSVVGGGEQYF TGTGCCAGCAGCGTAGTAGGGGGCGGCGAGCAGTACTTC
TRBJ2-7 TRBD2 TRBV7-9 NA CASSPLAGLTYEQYF TGTGCCAGCAGCCCTCTAGCGGGACTTACCTACGAGCAGTACTTC
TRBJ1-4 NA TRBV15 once CATSRDRGGGEEKLFF TGTGCCACCAGCAGAGATCGCGGGGGGGGCGAAGAAAAACTGTTTTTT
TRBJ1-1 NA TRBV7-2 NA CASSLTTNTEAFF TGTGCCAGCAGCTTGACGACGAACACTGAAGCTTTCTTT
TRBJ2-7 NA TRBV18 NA CASSPMEGQTEQYF TGTGCCAGCTCACCAATGGAGGGACAGACCGAGCAGTACTTC
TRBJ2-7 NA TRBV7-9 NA CASSTSRPLYEQYF TGTGCCAGCAGCACCTCGCGGCCACTCTACGAGCAGTACTTC
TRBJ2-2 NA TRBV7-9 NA CASYLIGELFF TGTGCCAGCTACCTGATCGGGGAGCTGTTTTTT
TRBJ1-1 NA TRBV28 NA CASSLTTEAFF TGTGCCAGCAGTTTGACCACTGAAGCTTTCTTT
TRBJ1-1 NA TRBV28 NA CASTLPGYTEAFF TGTGCCAGCACCTTACCGGGTTACACTGAAGCTTTCTTT
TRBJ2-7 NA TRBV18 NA CASSPPGRQPYEQYF TGTGCCAGCTCACCGCCGGGACGGCAGCCCTACGAGCAGTACTTC
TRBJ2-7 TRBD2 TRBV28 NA CASSFSGSLSYEQYF TGTGCCAGCAGTTTCAGCGGGAGTTTGTCCTACGAGCAGTACTTC